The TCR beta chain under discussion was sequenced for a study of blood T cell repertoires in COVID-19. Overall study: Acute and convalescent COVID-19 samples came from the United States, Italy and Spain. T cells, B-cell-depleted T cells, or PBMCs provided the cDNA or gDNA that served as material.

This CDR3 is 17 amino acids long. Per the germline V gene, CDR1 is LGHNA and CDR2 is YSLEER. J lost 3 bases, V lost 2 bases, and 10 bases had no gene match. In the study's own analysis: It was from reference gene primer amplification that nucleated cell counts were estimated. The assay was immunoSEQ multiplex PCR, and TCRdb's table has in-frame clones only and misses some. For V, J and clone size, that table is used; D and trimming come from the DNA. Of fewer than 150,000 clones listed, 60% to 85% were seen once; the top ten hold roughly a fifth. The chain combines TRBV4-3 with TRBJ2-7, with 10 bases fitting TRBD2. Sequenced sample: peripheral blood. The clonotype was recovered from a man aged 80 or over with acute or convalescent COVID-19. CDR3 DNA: TGCGCCAGCAGCCAAATCCTTACGACTAGCGGGTACTACGAGCAGTACTTC. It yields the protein CASSQILTTSGYYEQYF.